This T cell receptor beta chain emerged from a study of control samples from healthy donors and cancer patients. Profiled with immunoSEQ multiplex PCR; TCRdb holds only in-frame clones, not every one. The repertoire consists of about 150,000 clones, with roughly 92% occurring once and the leading ten covering around 2.2%. To note about this clone: Other nucleotide sequences in the sample specify the same CDR3.

Trimming removed 6 bases from V and 5 bases from J; junction bases left unmatched: 3. Germline assignment: CDR1 LNHDA and CDR2 SQIVND (reference sequence). This CDR3 has 14 amino acids. The rearrangement uses TRBV19 and TRBJ1-5; 11 bases agree with TRBD1. The receptor's source is a man between 45 and 60 years old in good health. The source material was blood. The CDR3 DNA is TGTGCCAGTAGCGGGACAGGGGGGCATCAGCCCCAGCATTTT. This encodes CASSGTGGHQPQHF.